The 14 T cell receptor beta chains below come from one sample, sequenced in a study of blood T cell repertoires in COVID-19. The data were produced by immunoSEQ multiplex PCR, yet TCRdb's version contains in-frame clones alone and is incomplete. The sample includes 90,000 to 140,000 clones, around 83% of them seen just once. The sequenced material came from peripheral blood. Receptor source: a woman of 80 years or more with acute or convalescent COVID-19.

The CDR3 bases are TGTGCCAGCAGGCCCTTTGGGTCCGGGGAAGAGACCCAGTACTTC. Protein: CASRPFGSGEETQYF. The genes are TRBV6-5 and TRBJ2-5, with D possibly being TRBD2 (5 bases). This CDR3 is 15 amino acids long. The V end lost 6 bases, the J end lost 3 bases, and 17 bases lay between the germline ends. Per germline, CDR1 MNHEY and CDR2 SVGAGI.

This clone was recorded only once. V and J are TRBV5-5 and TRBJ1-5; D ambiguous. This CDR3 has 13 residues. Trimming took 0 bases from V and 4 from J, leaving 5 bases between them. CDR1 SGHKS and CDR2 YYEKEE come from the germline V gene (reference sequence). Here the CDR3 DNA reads TGTGCCAGCAGCTTGGACGGGAATCAGCCCCAGCATTTT. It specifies CASSLDGNQPQHF.

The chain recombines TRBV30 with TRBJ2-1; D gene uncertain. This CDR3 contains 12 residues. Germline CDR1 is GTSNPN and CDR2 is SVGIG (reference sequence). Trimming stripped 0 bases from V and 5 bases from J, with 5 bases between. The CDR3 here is CAWSVGDNEQFF. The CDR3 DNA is TGTGCCTGGAGTGTAGGAGACAATGAGCAGTTCTTC.

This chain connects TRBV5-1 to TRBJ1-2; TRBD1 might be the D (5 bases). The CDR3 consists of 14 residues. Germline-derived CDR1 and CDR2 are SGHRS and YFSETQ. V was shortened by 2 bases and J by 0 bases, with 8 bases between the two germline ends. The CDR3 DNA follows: TGCGCCAGCAGCTTACTGGGGCCTAACTATGGCTACACCTTC. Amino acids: CASSLLGPNYGYTF.

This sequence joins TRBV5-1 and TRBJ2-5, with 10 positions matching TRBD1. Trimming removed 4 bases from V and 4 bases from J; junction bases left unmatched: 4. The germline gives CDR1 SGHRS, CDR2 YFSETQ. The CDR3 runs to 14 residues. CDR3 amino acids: CASSPGTGVETQYF. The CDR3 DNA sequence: TGCGCCAGCAGCCCCGGGACAGGGGTAGAGACCCAGTACTTC.

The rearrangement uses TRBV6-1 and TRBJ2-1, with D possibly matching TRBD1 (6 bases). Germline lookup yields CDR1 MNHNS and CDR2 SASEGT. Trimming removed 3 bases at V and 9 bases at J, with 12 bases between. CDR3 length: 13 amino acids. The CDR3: CASSDNRAGEQFF. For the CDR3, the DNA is TGTGCCAGCAGTGACAACAGGGCCGGTGAGCAGTTCTTC.

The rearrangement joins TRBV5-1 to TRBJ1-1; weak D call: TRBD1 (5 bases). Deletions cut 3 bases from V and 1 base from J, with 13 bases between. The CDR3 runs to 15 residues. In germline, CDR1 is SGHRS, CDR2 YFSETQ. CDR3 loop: CASSSGGGWNTEAFF. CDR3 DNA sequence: TGCGCCAGCAGCTCCGGCGGGGGGTGGAACACTGAAGCTTTCTTT.

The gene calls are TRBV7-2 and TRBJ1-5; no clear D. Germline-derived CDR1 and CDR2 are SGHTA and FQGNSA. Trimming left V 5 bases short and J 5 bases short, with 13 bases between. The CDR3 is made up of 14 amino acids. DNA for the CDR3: TGTGCCAGCAGCGACTCCCAGCGAGATCAGCCCCAGCATTTT. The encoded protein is CASSDSQRDQPQHF.

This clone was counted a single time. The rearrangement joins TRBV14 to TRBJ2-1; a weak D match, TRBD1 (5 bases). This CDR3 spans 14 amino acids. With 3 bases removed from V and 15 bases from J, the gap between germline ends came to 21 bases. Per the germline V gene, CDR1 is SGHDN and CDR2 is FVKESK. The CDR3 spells CASSHETGPSRAFF. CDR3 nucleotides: TGTGCCAGCAGCCATGAAACAGGACCATCCCGGGCGTTCTTC.

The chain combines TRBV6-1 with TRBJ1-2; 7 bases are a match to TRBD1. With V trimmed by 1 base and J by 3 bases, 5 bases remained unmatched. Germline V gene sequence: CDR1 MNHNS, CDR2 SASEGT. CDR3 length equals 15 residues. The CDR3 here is CASSEVHDRDYGYTF. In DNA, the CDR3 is TGTGCCAGCAGTGAAGTCCATGACAGGGACTATGGCTACACCTTC.

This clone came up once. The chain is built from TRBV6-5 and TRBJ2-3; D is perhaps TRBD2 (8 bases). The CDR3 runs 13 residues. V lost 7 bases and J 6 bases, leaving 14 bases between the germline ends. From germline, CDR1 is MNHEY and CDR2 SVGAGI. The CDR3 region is CASTTGGGDTQYF. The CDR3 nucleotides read TGTGCCAGCACAACGGGAGGGGGCGATACGCAGTATTTT.

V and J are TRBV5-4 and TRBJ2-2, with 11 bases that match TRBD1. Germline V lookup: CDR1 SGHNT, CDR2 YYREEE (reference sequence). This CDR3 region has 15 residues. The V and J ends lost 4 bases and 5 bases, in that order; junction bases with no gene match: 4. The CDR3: CASSPGTGGTGELFF. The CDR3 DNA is TGTGCCAGCAGCCCCGGGACAGGGGGAACCGGGGAGCTGTTTTTT.

CDR3 in amino acids: CASSMGQGPHLEQYF. CDR3 DNA: TGTGCCAGTAGTATGGGACAGGGGCCCCATTTGGAGCAGTACTTC. The chain links TRBV19 to TRBJ2-7; 10 bases map to TRBD1. V was pared by 3 bases and J by 7 bases, with 9 bases of the junction left unmatched. Per the germline V gene, CDR1 is LNHDA and CDR2 is SQIVND (reference sequence). The CDR3 runs 15 residues.

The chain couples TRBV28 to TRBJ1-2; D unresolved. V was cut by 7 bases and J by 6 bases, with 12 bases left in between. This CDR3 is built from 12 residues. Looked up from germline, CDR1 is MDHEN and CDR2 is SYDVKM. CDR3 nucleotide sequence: TGTGCCAGCAAGAACAGTCTTCATGGCTACACCTTC. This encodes CASKNSLHGYTF.